This TCR beta chain is from a study of technical replicates of blood from a few donors. Here immunoSEQ multiplex PCR was the method, and the copy in TCRdb shows in-frame clones only, minus some. The sample includes about 60,000 clones, more than 75% of them seen just once. CDR3 size: 14 residues. With V trimmed by 3 bases and J by 3 bases, 5 bases remained unmatched. Germline loops: CDR1 MDHEN, CDR2 SYDVKM. The chain joins TRBV28 to TRBJ2-7, with 7 bases matching TRBD2. The receptor was derived from a human donor in good health. Some clones in this sample may be carry-over from other donors' samples. The sample was PBMCs. CDR3 coding DNA: TGTGCCAGCAGTTTCAGTAGCGGGCTCTACGAGCAGTACTTC. This codes for CASSFSSGLYEQYF.